This T cell receptor (beta chain) emerged from a study of T cell repertoires in cytomegalovirus infection. About the research overall: Recently identified HLA-C-restricted CMV epitopes were among the peptides used.

The CDR3 consists of 15 residues. Trimming cost V 4 bases and J 5 bases; bases outside gene matches: 9. Germline CDR1 ENHRY, CDR2 SYGVKD. A note on this clonotype: Its antigen is currently unknown.

TCRdb re-analysed the reads in MiXCR, keeping a single row per CDR3 protein. The repertoire holds 100,000 to 120,000 distinct CDR3 sequences, with 30% to 35% as singletons. The specimen was CD8+ T cells from cultured PBMCs, collected from culture after CMV antigen stimulation. This chain links TRBV10-3 with TRBJ2-5; the match to TRBD1 covers 8 bases. This receptor was obtained from a human donor in good health (CMV status not recorded). Some clones in this sample may be carry-over from other donors' samples. In DNA, the CDR3 is TGTGCCATCAGTGTGGTTGCAGGGGGCATGGAGACCCAGTACTTC. This sequence encodes CAISVVAGGMETQYF.